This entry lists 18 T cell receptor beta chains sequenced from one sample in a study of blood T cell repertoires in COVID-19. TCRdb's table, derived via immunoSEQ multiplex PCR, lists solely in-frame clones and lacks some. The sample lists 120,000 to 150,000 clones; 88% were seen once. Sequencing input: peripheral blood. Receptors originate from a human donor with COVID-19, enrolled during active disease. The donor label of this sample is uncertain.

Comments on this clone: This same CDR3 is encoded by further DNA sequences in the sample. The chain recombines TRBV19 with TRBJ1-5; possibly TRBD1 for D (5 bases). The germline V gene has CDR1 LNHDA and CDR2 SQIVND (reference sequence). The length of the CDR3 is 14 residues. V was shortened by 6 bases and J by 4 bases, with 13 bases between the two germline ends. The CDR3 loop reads CASSAGPRNQPQHF. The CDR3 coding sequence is TGTGCCAGTAGCGCGGGACCGAGAAATCAGCCCCAGCATTTT.

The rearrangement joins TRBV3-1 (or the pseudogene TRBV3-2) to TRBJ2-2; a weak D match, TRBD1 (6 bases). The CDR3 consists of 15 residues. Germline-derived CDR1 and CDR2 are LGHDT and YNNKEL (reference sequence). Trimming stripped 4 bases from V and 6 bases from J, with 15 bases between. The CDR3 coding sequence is TGTGCCAGCAGCCTTACAGGGCCCGGACCCGGGGAGCTGTTTTTT. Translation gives CASSLTGPGPGELFF.

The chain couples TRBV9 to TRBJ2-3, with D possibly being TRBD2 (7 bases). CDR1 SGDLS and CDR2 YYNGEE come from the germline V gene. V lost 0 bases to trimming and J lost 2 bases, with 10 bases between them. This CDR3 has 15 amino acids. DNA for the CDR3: TGTGCCAGCAGCGTAGGCGGGGGCCTCACAGATACGCAGTATTTT. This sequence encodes CASSVGGGLTDTQYF. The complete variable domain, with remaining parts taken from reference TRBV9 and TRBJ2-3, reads DSGVTQTPKHLITATGQRVTLRCSPRSGDLSVYWYQQSLDQGLQFLIQYYNGEERAKGNILERFSAQQFPDLHSELNLSSLELGDSALYFCASSVGGGLTDTQYFGPGTRLTVL.

The CDR3 DNA follows: TGTGCCAGCACTCTCGGGACAGGCTATGGCTACACCTTC. This codes for CASTLGTGYGYTF. The chain employs TRBV12-3 or TRBV12-4 and TRBJ1-2; 8 nucleotides match TRBD1. The CDR3 is 13 amino acids. J lost 4 bases, V lost 7 bases, and 5 bases had no gene match.

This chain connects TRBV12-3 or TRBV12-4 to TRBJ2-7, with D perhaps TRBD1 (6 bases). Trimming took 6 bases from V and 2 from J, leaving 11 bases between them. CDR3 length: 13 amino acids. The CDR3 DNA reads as TGTGCCAGCAGCTTTACAGGGCCCTACGAGCAGTACTTC. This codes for CASSFTGPYEQYF.

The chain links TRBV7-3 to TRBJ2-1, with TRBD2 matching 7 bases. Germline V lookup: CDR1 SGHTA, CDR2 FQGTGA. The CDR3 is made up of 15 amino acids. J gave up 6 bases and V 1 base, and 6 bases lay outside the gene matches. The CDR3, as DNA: TGTGCCAGCAGCTTAAGGGAGGGTTTGGGCAATGAGCAGTTCTTC. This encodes CASSLREGLGNEQFF.

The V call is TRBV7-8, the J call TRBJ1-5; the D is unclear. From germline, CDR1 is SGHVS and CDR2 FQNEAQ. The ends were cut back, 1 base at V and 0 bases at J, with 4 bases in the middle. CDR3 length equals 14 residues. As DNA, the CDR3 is TGTGCCAGCAGCTTAGTCTATAGCAATCAGCCCCAGCATTTT. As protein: CASSLVYSNQPQHF.

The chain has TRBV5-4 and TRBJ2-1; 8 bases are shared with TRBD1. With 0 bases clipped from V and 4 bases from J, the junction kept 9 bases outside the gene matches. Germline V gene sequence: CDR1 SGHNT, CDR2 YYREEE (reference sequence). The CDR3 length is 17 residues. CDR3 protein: CASSLAFGTGAYNEQFF. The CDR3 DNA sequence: TGTGCCAGCAGCTTGGCCTTTGGGACAGGAGCATACAATGAGCAGTTCTTC.

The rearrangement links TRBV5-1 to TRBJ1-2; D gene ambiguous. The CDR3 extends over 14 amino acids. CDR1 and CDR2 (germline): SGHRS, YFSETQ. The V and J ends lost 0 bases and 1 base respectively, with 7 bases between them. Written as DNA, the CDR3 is TGCGCCAGCAGCTTGGAACATAATAACTATGGCTACACCTTC. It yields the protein CASSLEHNNYGYTF.

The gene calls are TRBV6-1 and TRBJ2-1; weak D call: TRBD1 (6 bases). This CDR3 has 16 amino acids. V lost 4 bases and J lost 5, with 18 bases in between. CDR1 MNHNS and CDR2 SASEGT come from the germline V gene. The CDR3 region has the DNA TGTGCCAGCAGTGGACGGACAGCCAACGGAGACAATGAGCAGTTCTTC. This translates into CASSGRTANGDNEQFF.

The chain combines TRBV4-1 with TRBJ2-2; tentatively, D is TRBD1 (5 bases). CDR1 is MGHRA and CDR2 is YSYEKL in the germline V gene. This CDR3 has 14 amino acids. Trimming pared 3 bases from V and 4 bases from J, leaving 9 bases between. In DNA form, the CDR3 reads TGCGCCAGCAGCCAGTATGACAGCACCGGGGAGCTGTTTTTT. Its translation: CASSQYDSTGELFF.

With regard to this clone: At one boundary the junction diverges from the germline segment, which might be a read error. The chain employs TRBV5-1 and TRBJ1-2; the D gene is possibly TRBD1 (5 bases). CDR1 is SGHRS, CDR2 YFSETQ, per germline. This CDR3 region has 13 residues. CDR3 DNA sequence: TGCGCCAGCAACTTGGGGCAGGGTGGTGGCTACACCTTC. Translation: CASNLGQGGGYTF.

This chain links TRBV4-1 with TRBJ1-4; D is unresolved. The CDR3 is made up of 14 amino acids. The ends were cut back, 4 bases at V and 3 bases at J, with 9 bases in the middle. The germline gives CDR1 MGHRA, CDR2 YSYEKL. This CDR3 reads CASSRGEANEKLFF. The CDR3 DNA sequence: TGCGCCAGCAGCCGCGGGGAGGCTAATGAAAAACTGTTTTTT.

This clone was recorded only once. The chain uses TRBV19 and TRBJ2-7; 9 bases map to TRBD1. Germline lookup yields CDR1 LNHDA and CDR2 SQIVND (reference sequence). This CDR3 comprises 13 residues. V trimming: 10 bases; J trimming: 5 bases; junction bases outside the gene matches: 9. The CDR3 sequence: CATRGQGMDEQYF. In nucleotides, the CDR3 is TGTGCCACCAGGGGACAGGGAATGGACGAGCAGTACTTC.

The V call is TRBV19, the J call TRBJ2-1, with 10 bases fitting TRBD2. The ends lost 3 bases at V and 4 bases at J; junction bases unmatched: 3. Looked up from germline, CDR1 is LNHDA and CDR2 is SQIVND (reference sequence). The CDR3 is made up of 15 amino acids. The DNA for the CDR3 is TGTGCCAGTAGTATTACTAGCGGGGCTTACAATGAGCAGTTCTTC. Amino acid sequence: CASSITSGAYNEQFF.

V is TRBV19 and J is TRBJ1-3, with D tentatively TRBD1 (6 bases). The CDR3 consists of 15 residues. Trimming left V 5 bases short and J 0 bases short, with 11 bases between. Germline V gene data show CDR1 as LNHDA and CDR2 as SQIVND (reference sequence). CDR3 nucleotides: TGTGCCAGTAGTTCTCAGGGGCCCTCTGGAAACACCATATATTTT. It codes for CASSSQGPSGNTIYF.

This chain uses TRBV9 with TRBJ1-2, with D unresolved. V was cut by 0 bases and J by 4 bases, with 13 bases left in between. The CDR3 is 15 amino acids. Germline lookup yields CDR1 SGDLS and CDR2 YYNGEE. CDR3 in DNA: TGTGCCAGCAGCGTAGCTCGGGAGCGGGCCTATGGCTACACCTTC. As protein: CASSVARERAYGYTF.

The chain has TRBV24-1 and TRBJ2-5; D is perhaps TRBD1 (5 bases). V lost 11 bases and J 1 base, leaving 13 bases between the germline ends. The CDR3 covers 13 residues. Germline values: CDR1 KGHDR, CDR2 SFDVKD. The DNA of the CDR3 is TGTGCCATCAACCTTGACAGCCAAGAGACCCAGTACTTC. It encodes CAINLDSQETQYF.